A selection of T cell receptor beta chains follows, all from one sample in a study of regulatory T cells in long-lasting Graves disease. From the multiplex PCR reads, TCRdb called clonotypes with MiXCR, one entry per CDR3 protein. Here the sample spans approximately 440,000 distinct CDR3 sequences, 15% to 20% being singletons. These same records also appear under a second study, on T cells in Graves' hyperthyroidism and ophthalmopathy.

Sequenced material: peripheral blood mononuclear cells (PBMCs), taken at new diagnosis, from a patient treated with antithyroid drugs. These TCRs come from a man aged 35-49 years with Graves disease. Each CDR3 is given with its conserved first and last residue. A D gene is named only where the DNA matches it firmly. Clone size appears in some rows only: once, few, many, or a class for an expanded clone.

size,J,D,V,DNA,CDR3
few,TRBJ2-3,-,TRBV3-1,TGTGCCAGCAGCCAACCTCTCCGGGGATCCACAGATACGCAGTATTTT,CASSQPLRGSTDTQYF
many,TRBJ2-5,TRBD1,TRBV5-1,TGCGCCAGCAGCTTAAAAATGACAGGGGCACAAGAGACCCAGTACTTC,CASSLKMTGAQETQYF
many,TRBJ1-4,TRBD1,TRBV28,TGTGCCAGCAGTTCCGGACAGGGCGGGGATGAAAAACTGTTTTTT,CASSSGQGGDEKLFF
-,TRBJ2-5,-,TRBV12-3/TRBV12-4,TGTGCCAGCAGTTTTGCATTGACGATGGAGACCCAGTACTTC,CASSFALTMETQYF
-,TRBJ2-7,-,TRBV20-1,TGCAGTGCTACACCCTCCTGGGGACATAAGAGACCCTACGAGCAGTACTTC,CSATPSWGHKRPYEQYF
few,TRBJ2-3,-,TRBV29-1,TGCAGCTACCTTGGGGGTCCGGCTAGCACAGATACGCAGTATTTT,CSYLGGPASTDTQYF
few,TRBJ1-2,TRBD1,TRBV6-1,TGTGCCAGCAGCACAGGGGGCGACTATGGCTACACCTTC,CASSTGGDYGYTF
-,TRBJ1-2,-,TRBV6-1,TGTGCCAGCAGTGAAGACGGAACAGGCGTTCTCCGTGATGGCTACACCTTC,CASSEDGTGVLRDGYTF
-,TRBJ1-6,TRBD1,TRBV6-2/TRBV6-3,TGTGCCAGCAGTCGGGACAGGGAAAATTCACCCCTCCACTTT,CASSRDRENSPLHF
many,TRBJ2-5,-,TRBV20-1,TGCAGTGGCACCCCGGTGGAGACCCAGTACTTC,CSGTPVETQYF
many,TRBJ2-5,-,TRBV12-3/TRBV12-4,TGTGCCAGCAGTTCTCACCACCCATCATTGAAAGAGACCCAGTACTTC,CASSSHHPSLKETQYF
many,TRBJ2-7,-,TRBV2,TGTGCCAGCAGGAGGACAACGGCGGGCGAGCAGTACTTC,CASRRTTAGEQYF
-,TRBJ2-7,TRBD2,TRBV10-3,TGTGCCATCAGTGAGTCGACGACTAGCGGGAGGGCCGGGTACGAGCAGTACTTC,CAISESTTSGRAGYEQYF
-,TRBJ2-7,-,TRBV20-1,TGCAGTGCTAGAGTGATCAGGGGAACCTACGAGCAGTACTTC,CSARVIRGTYEQYF
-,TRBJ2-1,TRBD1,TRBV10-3,TGTGCCATCAGTGGCGGGACAGGGGGCCCTGGCGAGCAGTTCTTC,CAISGGTGGPGEQFF
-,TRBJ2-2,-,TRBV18,TGTGCCAGCTCACCAGGGCTCGGGGAGCTGTTTTTT,CASSPGLGELFF
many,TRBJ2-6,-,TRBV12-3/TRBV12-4,TGTGCCAGCACCGGACGGACAGTCTCTGGGGCCAACGTCCTGACTTTC,CASTGRTVSGANVLTF
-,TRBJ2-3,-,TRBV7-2,TGTGCCAGCAGCCCCGGGGTGGGCAGGGGAAGAGATACGCAGTATTTT,CASSPGVGRGRDTQYF
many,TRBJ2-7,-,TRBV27,TGTGCCAGCAGTCATAGACTACCCCCCTCCTACGAGCAGTACTTC,CASSHRLPPSYEQYF
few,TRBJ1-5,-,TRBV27,TGTGCCAGCAGTTGGTCGGGGGGCGTCCTCTGTGGCAATCAGCCCCAGCATTTT,CASSWSGGVLCGNQPQHF
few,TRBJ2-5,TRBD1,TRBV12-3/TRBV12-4,TGTGCCAGCAGTTTACCGACAGGGAACGCGGAGACCCAGTACTTC,CASSLPTGNAETQYF
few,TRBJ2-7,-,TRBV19,TGTGCCAGTAGTATAAACAGGGGAGGATCGAGCGAGCAGTACTTC,CASSINRGGSSEQYF
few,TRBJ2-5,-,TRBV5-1,TGCGCCAGCAGCTTCCGTGGGAGACGAGAGACCCAGTACTTC,CASSFRGRRETQYF
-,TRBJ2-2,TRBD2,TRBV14,TGTGCCAGCAAGGGGACTAGCGGGATATCCGGGGAGCTGTTTTTT,CASKGTSGISGELFF
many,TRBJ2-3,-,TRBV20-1,TGCAGTGCTACTAGAATCACAGATACGCAGTATTTT,CSATRITDTQYF
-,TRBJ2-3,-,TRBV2,TGTGCCAGCAACGCGGGGACAGATACGCAGTATTTT,CASNAGTDTQYF
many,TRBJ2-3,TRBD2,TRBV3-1,TGTGCCAGCAGCAGGACTAGGGCAGATACGCAGTATTTT,CASSRTRADTQYF
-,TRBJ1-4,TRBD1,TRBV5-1,TGCGCCAGCAGCTTGTCCGGACAGGGGGCGAGGGAAAAACTGTTTTTT,CASSLSGQGAREKLFF
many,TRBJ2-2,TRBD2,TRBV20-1,TGCAGTGCTACAACCTCGGGGGGACTAGCGGGAACCGGGGAGCTGTTTTTT,CSATTSGGLAGTGELFF
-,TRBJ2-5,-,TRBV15,TGTGCCACCAGCCGGGACGGAGGGGTAGAGACCCAGTACTTC,CATSRDGGVETQYF
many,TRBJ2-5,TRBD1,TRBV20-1,TGCAGTGCTAGAAAGACAGGGGAGACGGAGACCCAGTACTTC,CSARKTGETETQYF
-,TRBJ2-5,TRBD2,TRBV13,TGTGCCAGCAGCGTACGACTAGCGGGACCAGAGACCCAGTACTTC,CASSVRLAGPETQYF
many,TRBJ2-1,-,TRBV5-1,TGCGCCAGCAGCTTGGCCGGCTCCAGCTCCTACAATGAGCAGTTCTTC,CASSLAGSSSYNEQFF
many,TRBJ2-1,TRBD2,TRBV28,TGTGCCAGCAGTTCGACTAGCGGGAGTATCATTGAGCAGTTCTTC,CASSSTSGSIIEQFF
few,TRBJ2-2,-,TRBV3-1,TGTGCCAGCAGCCGAAGAACGAGGGCCGGGGAGCTGTTTTTT,CASSRRTRAGELFF
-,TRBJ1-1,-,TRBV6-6,TGTGCCAGCAGTTACTCGTCCTCATTTAACACTGAAGCTTTCTTT,CASSYSSSFNTEAFF
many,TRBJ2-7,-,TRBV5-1,TGCGCCAGCAGCTCTTTCCCCGAGTCTGTCTACGAGCAGTACTTC,CASSSFPESVYEQYF
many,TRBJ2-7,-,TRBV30,TGTGCCTGGAGTCCCAACCAGGGAAGGGAGCAGTACTTC,CAWSPNQGREQYF
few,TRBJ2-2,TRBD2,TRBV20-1,TGCAGTGCCCCCGGGACTAGCCGCGGGGAGCTGTTTTTT,CSAPGTSRGELFF
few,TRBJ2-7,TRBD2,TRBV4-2,TGTGCCAGCAGCCAAGGTTGGGGGGAGGGGAACGAGCAGTACTTC,CASSQGWGEGNEQYF
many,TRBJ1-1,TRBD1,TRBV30,TGTGCCTGGAGTGGAGGGACAGGGCGAGCTTTCTTT,CAWSGGTGRAFF
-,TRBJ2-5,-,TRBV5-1,TGCGCCAGCAGCCACTATGGCGGCTTCAAGGGGGAGACCCAGTACTTC,CASSHYGGFKGETQYF
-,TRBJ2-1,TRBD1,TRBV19,TGTGCCAGTCCTCCCGGGACAGGGAGGAATGAGCAGTTCTTC,CASPPGTGRNEQFF
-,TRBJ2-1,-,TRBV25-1,TGTGCCAGCAGTTCAGGGACTGAGCAGTTCTTC,CASSSGTEQFF
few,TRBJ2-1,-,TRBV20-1,TGCAGTGGAGTCCTGGGCGGGCGGCGCTCCTACAATGAGCAGTTCTTC,CSGVLGGRRSYNEQFF
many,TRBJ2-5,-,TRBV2,TGTGCCAGCAGCAGGGGAGGGGCAGCAAAAGAGACCCAGTACTTC,CASSRGGAAKETQYF
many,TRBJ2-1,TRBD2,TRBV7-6,TGTGCCAGCAGCTTAGCGACGGGAGGGCCCTTTGAGCAGTTCTTC,CASSLATGGPFEQFF
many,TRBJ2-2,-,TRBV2,TGTGCCAGCACCTGGAGCACCAACACCGGGGAGCTGTTTTTT,CASTWSTNTGELFF
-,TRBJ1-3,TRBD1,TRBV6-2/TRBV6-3,TGTGCCAGCAGTCCTTTTTCAGGGGGTGTCAACACCATATATTTT,CASSPFSGGVNTIYF